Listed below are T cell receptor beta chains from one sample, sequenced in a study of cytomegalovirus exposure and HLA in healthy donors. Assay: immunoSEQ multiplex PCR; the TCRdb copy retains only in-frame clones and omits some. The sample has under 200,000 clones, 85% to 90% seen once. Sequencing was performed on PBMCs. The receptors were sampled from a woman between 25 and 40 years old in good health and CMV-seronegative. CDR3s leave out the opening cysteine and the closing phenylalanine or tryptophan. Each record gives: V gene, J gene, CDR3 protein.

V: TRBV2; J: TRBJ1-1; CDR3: ASTWGRGSSTEAF
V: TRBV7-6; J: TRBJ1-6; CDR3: ASSLSQLDNSPLH
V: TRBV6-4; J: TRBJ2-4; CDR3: ASSDPLQLAKNIQY
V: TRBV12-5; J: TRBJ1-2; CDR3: ASGSGQAST
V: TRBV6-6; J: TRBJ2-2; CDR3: ASKGTGDFGELF
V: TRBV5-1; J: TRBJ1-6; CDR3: ASSSPGQGANSPLH
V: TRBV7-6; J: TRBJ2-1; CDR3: ASSSQYNSYNEQF
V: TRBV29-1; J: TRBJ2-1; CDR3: SVEELTGGNEQF
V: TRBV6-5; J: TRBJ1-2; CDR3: ASKLGPANYGYT
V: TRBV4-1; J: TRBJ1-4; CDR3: ASSSVPGQEEKLF
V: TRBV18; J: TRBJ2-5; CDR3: ASSPPQGARKETQY
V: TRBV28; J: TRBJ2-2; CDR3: ASSVLRLPGGYTGELF
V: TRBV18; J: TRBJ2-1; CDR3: ASSPADRASEQF
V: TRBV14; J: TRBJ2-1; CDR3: ASSQDFPSGWF
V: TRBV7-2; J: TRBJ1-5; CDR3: ASSPDRVQPQH
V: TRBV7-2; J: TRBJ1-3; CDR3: ASSFLGVREFGNTIY
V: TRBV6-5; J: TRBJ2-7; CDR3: ASSYSFARGSYEQY
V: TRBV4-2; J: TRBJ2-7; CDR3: ASSQDPGTGPSEQY
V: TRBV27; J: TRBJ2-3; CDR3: ASRLAGGPADTQY
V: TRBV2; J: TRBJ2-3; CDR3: ASSYGNTQY
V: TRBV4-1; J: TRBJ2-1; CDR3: ASSARDYNEQF
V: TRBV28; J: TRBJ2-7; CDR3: ASSLDNNYEQY
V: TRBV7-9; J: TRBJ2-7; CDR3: ASSPGGLRSGRGYEQY
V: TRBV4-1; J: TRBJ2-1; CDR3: ASSQDAREDGEQF
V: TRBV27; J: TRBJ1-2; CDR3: ASSLSAGNLGYT
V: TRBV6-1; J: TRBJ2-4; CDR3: ASNPQGSGIQY
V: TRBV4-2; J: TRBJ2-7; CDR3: ASSQGVGDNPSSYEQY
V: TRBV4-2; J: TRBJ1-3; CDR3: ASSQLPATGEAGNTIY
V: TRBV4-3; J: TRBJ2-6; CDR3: ASSHQVGAGANVLT
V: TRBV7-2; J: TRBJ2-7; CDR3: ASSLRTGLGEQY
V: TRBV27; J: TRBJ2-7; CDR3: ASSLRASGVHEQY
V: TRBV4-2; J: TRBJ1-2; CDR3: ASSPPRMVYGYT
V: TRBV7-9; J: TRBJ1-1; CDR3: ASSWDGNTEAF
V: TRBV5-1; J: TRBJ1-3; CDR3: ASSNSGEPGNTIY
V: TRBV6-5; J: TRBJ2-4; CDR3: ASSYSRWVAKNIQY
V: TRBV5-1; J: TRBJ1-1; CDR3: ASSLGQGRAEAF
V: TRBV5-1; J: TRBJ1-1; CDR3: ASSARSGQGVGSTEAF
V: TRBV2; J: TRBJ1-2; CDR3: ASSEEALGLLYGYT
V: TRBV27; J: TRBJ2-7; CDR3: ASSLLAGSYEQY
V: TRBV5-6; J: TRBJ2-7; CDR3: ASRNSEGPQSYEQY
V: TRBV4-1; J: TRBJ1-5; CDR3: ASSQGAGQGLGSNQPQH
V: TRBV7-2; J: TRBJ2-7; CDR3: ASSLESGHYEQY
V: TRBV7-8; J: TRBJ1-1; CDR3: ASSFGHLTTGGAYTEAF